Here is one T cell receptor (beta chain) with its context. Under the authors' procedure: By means of reference gene primer amplification, nucleated cell counts were estimated. Profiled with immunoSEQ multiplex PCR; TCRdb holds only in-frame clones, not every one. The V and J calls and clone size come from that table; D and trimming were worked out from the DNA. The repertoire has around 250,000 clones, roughly 85% of them found once; the top ten carry roughly 5%. From germline, CDR1 is SGHDT and CDR2 YYEEEE. Losses at the gene ends were 4 bases for V and 3 bases for J; bases not matched to a gene: 5. The length of the CDR3 is 15 residues. The data were taken from a study of blood T cell repertoires in COVID-19. Study information: Italy, Spain and the United States were the sources of the convalescent and acute COVID-19 samples. In each case, the material was cDNA or gDNA derived from T cells, B-cell-depleted T cells, or PBMCs.

Sequenced: peripheral blood. The chain joins TRBV5-6 to TRBJ2-3; 10 bases are shared with TRBD1. This sequence originates from a man aged 50-59 years with active or convalescent COVID-19. The DNA for the CDR3 is TGTGCCAGCAGCCCGGGACAGGGGCGAACAGATACGCAGTATTTT. It is translated as CASSPGQGRTDTQYF.